The 20 T cell receptor beta chains reported below all come from one sample, sequenced in a study of identical twins. Each CDR3 protein is one row after TCRdb ran MiXCR on the 5' RACE reads. The table shows about 690,000 distinct CDR3 sequences, with approximately 6.1% occurring only once. Sequences were obtained from naive T cells sorted from blood. These receptor sequences come from a man younger than 35 in good health.

J is TRBJ2-2 and V is TRBV7-9; tentatively, D is TRBD1 or TRBD2 (5 bases each). Germline lookup yields CDR1 SEHNR and CDR2 FQNEAQ (reference sequence). Trimming pared 5 bases from V and 0 bases from J, leaving 13 bases between. The CDR3 loop spans 16 amino acids. The CDR3 spells CASSDVGTPNTGELFF. In nucleotides, the CDR3 is TGTGCCAGCAGCGACGTGGGGACCCCGAACACCGGGGAGCTGTTTTTT.

The rearrangement links TRBV14 to TRBJ2-3, with D unclear. Germline values: CDR1 SGHDN, CDR2 FVKESK. The length of the CDR3 is 14 residues. V shed 1 base and J shed 4 bases, with 9 bases lying between them. The CDR3, as DNA: TGTGCCAGCAGCCAAGGAGTACGGGCAGATACGCAGTATTTT. This translates into CASSQGVRADTQYF.

This clonotype was counted many times. This chain uses TRBV29-1 with TRBJ2-1; 8 nucleotides match TRBD2. CDR1 is SQVTM, CDR2 ANQGSEA, per germline. This CDR3 is built from 12 residues. V lost 3 bases to trimming and J lost 15 bases; unmatched junction nucleotides: 10. CDR3 loop: CSVDFGRAFPFF. DNA for the CDR3: TGCAGCGTTGATTTCGGGAGGGCCTTCCCGTTCTTC.

V gene TRBV7-2 combines with J gene TRBJ2-3, with D tentatively TRBD1 (6 bases). The V end lost 7 bases, the J end lost 1 base, and 15 bases lay between the germline ends. The CDR3 totals 15 residues. Germline V CDR1 and CDR2: SGHTA, FQGNSA. CDR3 DNA: TGTGCCAGCACCGTTTGGGGGCGGGGCACAGATACGCAGTATTTT. This codes for CASTVWGRGTDTQYF. Full variable domain (outside the CDR3, taken from reference TRBV7-2 and TRBJ2-3): GAGVSQSPSNKVTEKGKDVELRCDPISGHTALYWYRQSLGQGLEFLIYFQGNSAPDKSGLPSDRFSAERTGGSVSTLTIQRTQQEDSAVYLCASTVWGRGTDTQYFGPGTRLTVL.

This clonotype was found a few times. The chain recombines TRBV12-3 or TRBV12-4 with TRBJ1-1, with 7 nucleotides matching TRBD1. CDR3 length equals 13 residues. V shed 10 bases and J 4 bases; nucleotides not matched to a gene: 9. The CDR3 DNA reads TGTGCCACGGATCGGACAGGTTTCACTGAAGCTTTCTTT. This translates into CATDRTGFTEAFF.

This clonotype came up a few times. The chain links TRBV14 to TRBJ2-2, with D possibly being TRBD1 (6 bases). The V end was cut by 0 bases, the J end by 1 base, with 12 bases between. Germline CDR1 SGHDN, CDR2 FVKESK. This CDR3 comprises 17 residues. The DNA for the CDR3 is TGTGCCAGCAGCCAAGAAGGTGGGGGCAGGAACACCGGGGAGCTGTTTTTT. It is translated as CASSQEGGGRNTGELFF.

Many counts were recorded for this clonotype. The chain carries TRBV5-1 and TRBJ1-2; no clear D gene. From germline, CDR1 is SGHRS and CDR2 YFSETQ. This CDR3 has 14 residues. Trimming left V 1 base short and J 4 bases short, with 11 bases between. The CDR3 bases are TGCGCCAGCAGCTTGATGGAGGCAACCTATGGCTACACCTTC. Translating it yields CASSLMEATYGYTF. Variable domain in full (rest from reference TRBV5-1 and TRBJ1-2): KAGVTQTPRYLIKTRGQQVTLSCSPISGHRSVSWYQQTPGQGLQFLFEYFSETQRNKGNFPGRFSGRQFSNSRSEMNVSTLELGDSALYLCASSLMEATYGYTFGSGTRLTVV.

This clonotype came up many times. The chain is built from TRBV6-1 and TRBJ1-2; D uncertain. Germline CDR1 and CDR2: MNHNS and SASEGT. CDR3 length equals 13 residues. Trimming took 6 bases from V and 5 from J, leaving 13 bases between them. For the CDR3, the DNA is TGTGCCAGCAGGACGGACGTGATTTATGGCTACACCTTC. Translation gives CASRTDVIYGYTF.

This clonotype was counted many times. V is TRBV7-8 and J is TRBJ1-2, with 8 bases lining up with TRBD1. This CDR3 is 13 amino acids long. The germline gives CDR1 SGHVS, CDR2 FQNEAQ. The V gene end was trimmed by 4 bases and the J gene end by 6 bases; junction bases not matched to a gene: 4. The CDR3: CASSWTGRDGYTF. CDR3 in DNA: TGTGCCAGCAGCTGGACAGGGCGTGATGGCTACACCTTC.

At least ten counts were recorded for this clonotype. The chain joins TRBV12-3 or TRBV12-4 to TRBJ1-5, with TRBD1 matching 8 bases. V dropped 5 bases and J dropped 4; count of bases not matched to a gene: 7. This CDR3 comprises 15 residues. In DNA, the CDR3 is TGTGCCAGCAGTAAGACAGGGGCTCGGAATCAGCCCCAGCATTTT. This gives the protein CASSKTGARNQPQHF.

This clonotype appeared many times. This chain's CDR3 is CAIQDPNYGYTF. CDR3 bases: TGTGCCATACAGGATCCTAACTATGGCTACACCTTC. The rearrangement links TRBV9 to TRBJ1-2; perhaps TRBD1 as D (5 bases). The CDR3 loop spans 12 amino acids. Trimming stripped 9 bases from V and 0 bases from J, with 9 bases between. CDR1 and CDR2 from the germline V gene are SGDLS and YYNGEE.

This clonotype has at least ten counts. The chain employs TRBV5-1 and TRBJ2-7, with D perhaps matching TRBD2 (5 bases). Germline CDR1 and CDR2: SGHRS and YFSETQ. The CDR3 runs 14 residues. Between the trimmed V and J ends, which lost 3 bases and 6 bases, there was a span of 16 bases. CDR3 sequence: CASSYSGKTSEQYV. The CDR3 DNA reads as TGCGCCAGCAGCTACTCCGGGAAGACGAGCGAGCAGTACGTC.

The chain carries TRBV20-1 and TRBJ2-1; 7 positions agree with TRBD2. V was clipped by 1 base and J by 9 bases; unmatched bases: 15. CDR1 and CDR2 from the germline V gene are DFQATT and SNEGSKA (reference sequence). The CDR3 is 16 amino acids. CDR3 sequence: CSARATPGLLQSEQFF. The CDR3 DNA reads as TGCAGTGCTAGAGCAACGCCGGGACTACTACAAAGTGAGCAGTTCTTC.

This chain uses TRBV7-6 with TRBJ2-5; D remains ambiguous. With 6 bases removed from V and 0 bases from J, the gap between germline ends came to 17 bases. Germline V CDR1 and CDR2: SGHVS, FNYEAQ. This CDR3 contains 16 residues. The CDR3 protein is CASSLGPLEYQETQYF. The CDR3 DNA is TGTGCCAGCAGTCTAGGACCTTTAGAGTACCAAGAGACCCAGTACTTC.

The sample holds many counts of this clonotype. The chain uses TRBV5-1 and TRBJ2-1; a weak D match, TRBD1 (6 bases). V dropped 4 bases and J dropped 0 bases, with 17 bases sitting between them. The CDR3 covers 17 residues. CDR1 is SGHRS, CDR2 YFSETQ, per germline. The CDR3 DNA reads as TGCGCCAGCAGCGAACTCCTACAGGGATCCTCCTACAATGAGCAGTTCTTC. This encodes CASSELLQGSSYNEQFF. Together with reference TRBV5-1 and TRBJ2-1, the CDR3 gives the full variable domain: KAGVTQTPRYLIKTRGQQVTLSCSPISGHRSVSWYQQTPGQGLQFLFEYFSETQRNKGNFPGRFSGRQFSNSRSEMNVSTLELGDSALYLCASSELLQGSSYNEQFFGPGTRLTVL.

The chain is built from TRBV6-2 or TRBV6-3 and TRBJ2-2; 9 positions match TRBD1. CDR1 is MNHEY and CDR2 is SVGEGT in the germline V gene. The CDR3 spans 18 residues. V was clipped by 6 bases and J by 0 bases; unmatched bases: 11. CDR3 bases: TGTGCCAGCAGCCCGGCGATCGGACAGGGGCCGAACACCGGGGAGCTGTTTTTT. Residues: CASSPAIGQGPNTGELFF.

In this sample, this clonotype turned up many times. The CDR3, as DNA: TGTGCCAGCAGCCCAACCGGACAGCCTAACTATGGCTACACCTTC. As protein: CASSPTGQPNYGYTF. This chain uses TRBV7-3 with TRBJ1-2, with D maybe TRBD1 (6 bases). The ends were cut back, 5 bases at V and 0 bases at J, with 13 bases in the middle. The V gene's germline CDR1 is SGHTA and CDR2 FQGTGA. CDR3 length: 15 amino acids.

This clonotype was observed many times. The rearrangement uses TRBV7-7 and TRBJ2-1; D is unclear. CDR1 SSHAT and CDR2 FNYEAQ come from the germline V gene (reference sequence). The CDR3 is 15 residues long. V lost 1 base and J 3 bases, leaving 10 bases between the germline ends. The CDR3 protein is CASSLGPTNYNEQFF. CDR3 nucleotides: TGTGCCAGCAGCTTAGGACCGACAAACTACAATGAGCAGTTCTTC.

The sample holds many counts of this clonotype. CDR3 DNA sequence: TGCGCCAGCATCATTAGCGGGAGCCCAACAGATACGCAGTATTTT. This gives the protein CASIISGSPTDTQYF. V gene TRBV5-1 combines with J gene TRBJ2-3; 9 positions agree with TRBD2. V was clipped by 6 bases and J by 3 bases; unmatched bases: 8. CDR3 length: 15 amino acids. Germline-derived CDR1 and CDR2 are SGHRS and YFSETQ.

This clonotype was detected many times. The chain links TRBV11-2 to TRBJ2-5; perhaps D is TRBD1 or TRBD2 (5 bases each). CDR1 and CDR2 from the germline V gene are SGHAT and FQNNGV. Trimming took off 1 base at V and 6 bases at J, with 24 bases between the two ends. This CDR3 has 18 residues. The CDR3 DNA is TGTGCCAGCAGCTTAGTTCCCATTCGGGACGGACGTCGGCAGACCCAGTACTTC. This translates into CASSLVPIRDGRRQTQYF.